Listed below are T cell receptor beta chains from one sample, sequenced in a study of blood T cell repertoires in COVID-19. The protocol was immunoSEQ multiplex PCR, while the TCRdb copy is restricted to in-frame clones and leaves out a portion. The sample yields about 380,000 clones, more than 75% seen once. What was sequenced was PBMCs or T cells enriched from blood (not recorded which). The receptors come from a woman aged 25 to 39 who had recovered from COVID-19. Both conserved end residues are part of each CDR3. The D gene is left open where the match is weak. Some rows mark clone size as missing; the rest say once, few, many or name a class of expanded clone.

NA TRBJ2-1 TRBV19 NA TGTGCCAGTAGTGACAGGTGGGACTCCTACAATGAGCAGTTCTTC CASSDRWDSYNEQFF
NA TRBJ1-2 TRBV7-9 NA TGTGCCAGCAGCCCGGACAGTCCGCCGAACTATGGCTACACCTTC CASSPDSPPNYGYTF
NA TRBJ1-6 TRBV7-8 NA TGTGCCAGCAGCTTGCTTCAGGGGATGGGTAATTCACCCCTCCACTTT CASSLLQGMGNSPLHF
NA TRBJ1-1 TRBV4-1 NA TGCGCCAGCAGGGGCAGGGACACAGAGAACACTGAAGCTTTCTTT CASRGRDTENTEAFF
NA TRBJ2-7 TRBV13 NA TGTGCCAGCAGCCGTACAGGGAACTACGAGCAGTACTTC CASSRTGNYEQYF
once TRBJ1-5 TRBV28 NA TGTGCCAGCAGTCAAGCGGACAGTCGCAATCAGCCCCAGCATTTT CASSQADSRNQPQHF
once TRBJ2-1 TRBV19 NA TGTGCCAGTAGTATACGGGGGTCCTACAATGAGCAGTTCTTC CASSIRGSYNEQFF
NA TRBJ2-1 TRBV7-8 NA TGTGCCAGCACCCTGGGGGGGGGCCTGGGGAATGAGCAGTTCTTC CASTLGGGLGNEQFF
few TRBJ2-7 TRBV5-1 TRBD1 TGCGCCAGCAGCCAGGGACAGCCTGTCTCCGAGCAGTACTTC CASSQGQPVSEQYF
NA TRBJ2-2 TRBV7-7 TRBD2 TGTGCTAGCAGCTTAACGCCGGGGACTAGCGGGCCCGAGAACACCGGGGAGCTGTTTTTT CASSLTPGTSGPENTGELFF
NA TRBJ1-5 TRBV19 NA TGTGCCAGTAGTATAGCCGGAGATCAGCCCCAGCATTTT CASSIAGDQPQHF
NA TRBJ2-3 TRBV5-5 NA TGTGCCAGCAGCTTGGGTTCAGGGTCAGCAGATACGCAGTATTTT CASSLGSGSADTQYF
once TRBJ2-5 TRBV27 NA TGTGCCAGCAGTTCTGCGTCGGAGACCCAGTACTTC CASSSASETQYF
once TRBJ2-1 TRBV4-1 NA TGCGCCAGCAGCCTCACCGACAGTTACTCCTACAATGAGCAGTTCTTC CASSLTDSYSYNEQFF
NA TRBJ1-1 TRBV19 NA TGTGCCAGTTCGACAGCCTCAACAACGAACACTGAAGCTTTCTTT CASSTASTTNTEAFF
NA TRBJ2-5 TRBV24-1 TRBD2 TGTGCCACCAGTTCTAGCGGGGGGGCAGAGACCCAGTACTTC CATSSSGGAETQYF
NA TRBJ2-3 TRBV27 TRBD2 TGTGCCAGCAGTTTAGCGGGAGTTGGTAAAGATACGCAGTATTTT CASSLAGVGKDTQYF
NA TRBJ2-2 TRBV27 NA TGTGCCAGCAGTCCCACAACGACAGAGAACACCGGGGAGCTGTTTTTT CASSPTTTENTGELFF
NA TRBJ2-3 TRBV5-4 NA TGTGCCAGCAGTATAGCGGACACAGATACGCAGTATTTT CASSIADTDTQYF
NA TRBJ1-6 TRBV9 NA TGTGCCAGCAGCGCAGAGGGGAGGACCCTCCACTTT CASSAEGRTLHF
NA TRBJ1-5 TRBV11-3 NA TGTGCCAGCAGCTTTTCTACTGCCCAGCATTTT CASSFSTAQHF
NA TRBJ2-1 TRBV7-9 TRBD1 TGTGCCAGCAGCCCCGGGACAGGGGGGAAGGAGTTCTTC CASSPGTGGKEFF
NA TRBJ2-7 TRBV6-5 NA TGTGCCAGCAGTTACTCGGGGCGGGGAGAAAGCGAGCAGTACTTC CASSYSGRGESEQYF
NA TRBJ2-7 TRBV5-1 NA TGCGCCAGCAGCTTGTCAGGGTCCCATTACTACGAGCAGTACTTC CASSLSGSHYYEQYF
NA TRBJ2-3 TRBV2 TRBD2 TGTGCCAGCTTGAAGCGGGATGGCGGAAATACGCAGTATTTT CASLKRDGGNTQYF
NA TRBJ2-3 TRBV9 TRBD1 TGTGCCAGCAGCAAAGAGGGACAGCACCGCACAGATACGCAGTATTTT CASSKEGQHRTDTQYF
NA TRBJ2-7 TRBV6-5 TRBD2 TGTGCCAGCAGCCTACTAGCGCTGGGCAGCGAGCAGTACTTC CASSLLALGSEQYF
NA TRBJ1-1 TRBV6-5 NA TGTGCCAGCAGTTGGACAGAGAACACTGAAGCTTTCTTT CASSWTENTEAFF
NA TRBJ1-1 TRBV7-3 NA TGTGCCAGCAGTCTCGCGGGACTGACGATAAACACTGAAGCTTTCTTT CASSLAGLTINTEAFF
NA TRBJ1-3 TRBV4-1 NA TGCGCCAGCAGCCAGGCGACAAGGGGCGAGGTTGCTGGAAACACCATATATTTT CASSQATRGEVAGNTIYF
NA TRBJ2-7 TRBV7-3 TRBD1 TGTGCCAGCAGCTTACCGGGACAGGGGGCAGGTGAGCAGTACTTC CASSLPGQGAGEQYF
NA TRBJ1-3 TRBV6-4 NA TGTGCCAGCAGTGACGGCGCCAAAGCGGGAAACACCATATATTTT CASSDGAKAGNTIYF
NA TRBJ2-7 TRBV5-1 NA TGCGCCAGCAGCTTGGGGAGGAGGCCCTACGAGCAGTACTTC CASSLGRRPYEQYF
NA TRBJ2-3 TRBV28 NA TGTGCCAGCAAGGGCGGGACGGCCACAGATACGCAGTATTTT CASKGGTATDTQYF
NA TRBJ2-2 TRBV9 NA TGTGCCAGCAGCGACGTACTCCTCGCCGGGGAGCTGTTTTTT CASSDVLLAGELFF
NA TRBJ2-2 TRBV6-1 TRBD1 TGTGCCAGCAGTGAAGTACAGGGGAGCACCGGGGAGCTGTTTTTT CASSEVQGSTGELFF
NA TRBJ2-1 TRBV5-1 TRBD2 TGCGCCAGCAGCTTTACTAGCGGGAGCGATGAGCAGTTCTTC CASSFTSGSDEQFF
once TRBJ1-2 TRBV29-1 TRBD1 TGCAGCGTGCGCGGGACAGCTAACTATGGCTACACCTTC CSVRGTANYGYTF
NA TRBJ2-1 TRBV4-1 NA TGCGCCAGCAGCCAAGATCAGCGGGATGAGCAGTTCTTC CASSQDQRDEQFF
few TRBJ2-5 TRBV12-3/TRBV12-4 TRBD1 TGTGCCAGCAGTACTACAGGGGGGGAGACCCAGTACTTC CASSTTGGETQYF